This T cell receptor (beta chain) was obtained from a study of CD8 T cells in ankylosing spondylitis. Study results and limitations: Both synovial fluid and blood in reactive arthritis had previously been reported to carry some motif variants. Apparently characteristic of ankylosing spondylitis blood was a TCR beta motif (eight highly homologous variants).

Each CDR3 protein is one row after TCRdb ran MiXCR on the 5' RACE reads. Of around 440,000 distinct CDR3 sequences in the sample, over 15% were seen once. Germline loops: CDR1 DFQATT, CDR2 SNEGSKA (reference sequence). This CDR3 comprises 13 residues. Trimming shortened V by 1 base and J by 9 bases, and 13 bases separated the two germline ends. In this sample, this clonotype turned up a few times. Its matching antigen is unknown. Sequenced input: blood, either unsorted or a sorted T cell fraction (not recorded which). The sequence was obtained from a male donor with ankylosing spondylitis. The chain employs TRBV20-1 and TRBJ1-5; D perhaps matches TRBD1 (5 bases). The CDR3 sequence is CSARGEAGGPQHF. CDR3 DNA sequence: TGCAGTGCTAGAGGCGAGGCGGGGGGGCCCCAGCATTTT.